The clone carrying this T cell receptor beta chain was counted a few times. What it binds is unknown. These data come from a study of CD8 T cells in ankylosing spondylitis. Study-level results: CD8+ by phenotype, disease-linked clones were relatively rare in peripheral blood.

TCRdb re-derived calls from the 5' RACE reads in MiXCR, one entry per CDR3 protein. The table records fewer than 250,000 distinct CDR3 sequences, roughly 32% of them present only once. The V gene lost 10 bases and the J gene lost 2 bases, with 17 bases spanning the gap. CDR3 length: 14 amino acids. Germline CDR1 is LGHNA and CDR2 is YNFKEQ. This sequence joins TRBV4-2 and TRBJ2-5, with D perhaps matching TRBD2 (5 bases). Sample: blood, either unsorted or a sorted T cell fraction (not recorded which). This receptor was identified in a male donor with ankylosing spondylitis or in good health (not recorded which). CDR3 amino acids: CAIRIGLAQETQYF. Written as DNA, the CDR3 is TGTGCCATCCGCATCGGACTGGCTCAAGAGACCCAGTACTTC.